The 29 T cell receptor beta chains below were found in one sample sequenced in a study of T-cell reconstitution after alpha-beta-depleted transplantation in children (dated by TCRdb to between 2015 and 2016). Points the paper makes about the study in general: Over the following months the frequencies of hyperexpanded clones went down, and after one year T-cell counts and TCRbeta diversity were mostly credited to newly produced T cells.

The receptor library was made with PCR. The sequencer listed for this sample is Illumina HiSeq 2500. Molecular barcoding was employed in the preparation of TCR libraries, with unique molecular identifiers being used to normalize TCRbeta repertoire quantification. TCRdb took the public reads, trimmed them with fastp at Q25, ran MiXCR for clone calling and kept in-frame beta chains. Rows are combined by CDR3 protein, so each entry shows the most common genes and DNA. The sample records 330,000 or so distinct CDR3 sequences, roughly 7.8% of which are singletons. Approximately 8.2% of the sample is held by the ten biggest clonotypes. This sample's treatment or condition label indicates: allogeneic hematopoietic cell transplantation with graft depleted of TCRalphabeta T cells and CD19 B cells. These receptors lack a known antigen. The sequenced sample was peripheral blood, obtained 360 days after TCRalphabeta/CD19-depleted stem cell transplant. Receptor source: a female patient between 2 and 15 years old who had a stem cell transplant for Fanconi anemia, so the T cells may come from the graft donor.

This clonotype was detected a few times. The rearrangement links TRBV28 to TRBJ1-2, with D maybe TRBD1 (6 bases). CDR1 is MDHEN and CDR2 is SYDVKM in the germline V gene. V lost 5 bases and J lost 3, with 16 bases in between. The CDR3 spans 15 residues. In DNA form, the CDR3 reads TGTGCCAGCAGTGCTTACAGGGAAAGGGACTATGGCTACACCTTC. Its protein is CASSAYRERDYGYTF.

This clonotype was found many times. The rearrangement uses TRBV12-3 or TRBV12-4 and TRBJ2-5; 7 nucleotides agree with TRBD2. Trimming cost V 8 bases and J 4 bases; bases outside gene matches: 7. The CDR3 is 13 residues long. The CDR3 loop is CASLRSGGETQYF. The DNA for the CDR3 is TGTGCCAGCCTACGGTCGGGGGGAGAGACCCAGTACTTC.

This clonotype appeared many times. The V call is TRBV29-1, the J call TRBJ1-1; D is ambiguous. The CDR3 sequence is 13 residues long. The V end lost 3 bases, the J end lost 0 bases, and 8 bases lay between the germline ends. Germline CDR1 reads SQVTM; CDR2 reads ANQGSEA. The CDR3 sequence: CSVEKGMNTEAFF. CDR3 coding DNA: TGCAGCGTTGAGAAAGGAATGAACACTGAAGCTTTCTTT.

This clonotype showed up just a few times. V is TRBV4-1 and J is TRBJ1-2; D is ambiguous. Germline loops: CDR1 MGHRA, CDR2 YSYEKL. The CDR3 sequence is 13 residues long. V dropped 8 bases and J dropped 8 bases, with 18 bases sitting between them. The CDR3 nucleotides are TGCGCCAGCGCCGAACCCGGGCCGCGGGGCTACACCTTC. It yields the protein CASAEPGPRGYTF.

This clonotype was counted only a few times. The chain uses TRBV7-9 and TRBJ1-1; no clear D gene. Trimming cost V 5 bases and J 2 bases, with 15 bases left between them. Germline values: CDR1 SEHNR, CDR2 FQNEAQ (reference sequence). The CDR3 is made up of 15 amino acids. CDR3 sequence reads: CASSPAIGTNTEAFF. DNA of the CDR3: TGTGCCAGCAGCCCCGCCATCGGCACTAACACTGAAGCTTTCTTT.

This sequence joins TRBV7-9 and TRBJ2-3, with D unclear. CDR3 length: 12 amino acids. Germline V gives CDR1 SEHNR, CDR2 FQNEAQ (reference sequence). The V gene lost 2 bases and the J gene lost 6 bases, with 6 bases spanning the gap. The CDR3 coding sequence is TGTGCCAGCAGCTTATCGCTGGATACGCAGTATTTT. This gives the protein CASSLSLDTQYF.

This clonotype was found many times. The CDR3 here is CSARLAGGNYEQYF. The CDR3 DNA follows: TGCAGTGCTAGACTAGCGGGAGGGAACTACGAGCAGTACTTC. The rearrangement uses TRBV20-1 and TRBJ2-7; TRBD2 matches 12 bases. CDR3 length: 14 residues. V was pared by 2 bases and J by 3 bases, with 2 bases of the junction left unmatched. Looked up from germline, CDR1 is DFQATT and CDR2 is SNEGSKA (reference sequence).

This clonotype was seen repeatedly, ten times or more. This chain uses TRBV12-3 or TRBV12-4 with TRBJ1-1; D is unclear. The CDR3 totals 14 residues. Trimming removed 5 bases from V and 11 bases from J, with 21 bases in between. In DNA form, the CDR3 reads TGTGCCAGCAGTCCCCTAGGCCACAATAAAGAGGCTTTCTTT. This encodes CASSPLGHNKEAFF.

This clonotype was picked up many times. The V gene is TRBV29-1, the J gene TRBJ2-7, with 9 positions matching TRBD1. This CDR3 is 15 amino acids long. The ends lost 7 bases at V and 6 bases at J; junction bases unmatched: 16. Germline V lookup: CDR1 SQVTM, CDR2 ANQGSEA. This CDR3 reads CSATEGTGNYGEQYF. The CDR3, as DNA: TGCAGCGCCACGGAGGGGACAGGGAATTACGGCGAGCAGTACTTC.

This clonotype turned up a few times. An end of the junction differs from the germline gene, which may be a read error. The chain joins TRBV12-3 or TRBV12-4 to TRBJ1-1; a weak D match, TRBD1 (6 bases). This CDR3 is 13 amino acids long. This CDR3 reads CASSRTVYTEAVF. In DNA form, the CDR3 reads TGTGCCAGCAGTCGGACAGTGTATACTGAAGCTGTCTTT.

This clonotype was seen at least ten times. The V and J genes are TRBV15 and TRBJ2-2; D is unclear. The CDR3 sequence is 17 residues long. V dropped 3 bases and J dropped 0 bases, with 14 bases sitting between them. Germline loops: CDR1 LNHNV, CDR2 YYDKDF (reference sequence). The CDR3 DNA follows: TGTGCCACCAGCAGTCCCCATAGACTCGCGAACACCGGGGAGCTGTTTTTT. This codes for CATSSPHRLANTGELFF. The complete variable domain, with remaining parts taken from reference TRBV15 and TRBJ2-2, reads DAMVIQNPRYQVTQFGKPVTLSCSQTLNHNVMYWYQQKSSQAPKLLFHYYDKDFNNEADTPDNFQSRRPNTSFCFLDIRSPGLGDTAMYLCATSSPHRLANTGELFFGEGSRLTVL.

This clonotype was recorded at least ten times. This sequence joins TRBV5-1 and TRBJ1-2; D gene unclear. CDR1 SGHRS and CDR2 YFSETQ come from the germline V gene. V lost 2 bases and J 4 bases, leaving 18 bases between the germline ends. The CDR3 totals 16 residues. CDR3 loop: CASSLSGVPLGYGYTF. In DNA form, the CDR3 reads TGCGCCAGCAGCTTATCGGGCGTACCGTTGGGCTATGGCTACACCTTC.

This clonotype was counted many times. This chain connects TRBV21-1 to TRBJ2-7; the table's TRBD1 call for D was not verified on the DNA. TRBV21-1 is labeled a pseudogene. This CDR3 is built from 15 residues. CDR3 DNA: TGTGCCAGCAGCATATCGGGACAGCTTACCTACGAGCAGTACGTC. It is translated as CASSISGQLTYEQYV.

This clonotype was detected ten times or more. V is TRBV20-1 and J is TRBJ2-3; 9 positions agree with TRBD2. Germline V gives CDR1 DFQATT, CDR2 SNEGSKA (reference sequence). This CDR3 has 15 residues. J lost 3 bases, V lost 3 bases, and 7 bases had no gene match. For the CDR3, the DNA is TGCAGTGCTAGCTTGGCGGGGGGGCCAACAGATACGCAGTATTTT. Amino acids: CSASLAGGPTDTQYF.

This clonotype was found many times. The chain recombines TRBV5-1 with TRBJ2-3; D remains unclear. Germline-derived CDR1 and CDR2 are SGHRS and YFSETQ. Deletions cut 4 bases from V and 8 bases from J, with 8 bases between. The CDR3 loop spans 11 amino acids. In DNA form, the CDR3 reads TGCGCCAGCAGCATTAGCAGTACGCAGTATTTT. Protein product: CASSISSTQYF.

This clonotype was found many times. This chain links TRBV2 with TRBJ1-1; D possibly corresponds to TRBD1 (6 bases). The length of the CDR3 is 13 residues. The ends were cut back, 6 bases at V and 11 bases at J, with 19 bases in the middle. Germline CDR1 and CDR2: SNHLY and FYNNEI. The CDR3 DNA is TGTGCCAGCAGCTCAGGGGTTTTCGATTGGGCTTTCTTT. This gives the protein CASSSGVFDWAFF.

This clonotype was found many times. The CDR3 region has the DNA TGTGCCAGCACCGCGGCAGGCTTCTCCTATAATTCACCCCTCCACTTT. Translating gives CASTAAGFSYNSPLHF. The chain couples TRBV27 to TRBJ1-6; D not resolved. Per the germline V gene, CDR1 is MNHEY and CDR2 is SMNVEV (reference sequence). The CDR3 has 16 amino acids. The germline V and J ends were trimmed by 7 bases and 0 bases, with 13 bases remaining between them.

This clonotype showed up just a few times. CDR3 sequence: CASSLDRLIGYTF. CDR3 DNA sequence: TGTGCCAGCAGCTTAGACAGGCTAATCGGCTACACCTTC. The chain combines TRBV7-2 with TRBJ1-2, with TRBD1 as a possible D gene (5 bases). The CDR3 has 13 amino acids. Trimming pared 1 base from V and 8 bases from J, leaving 11 bases between. The germline V gene encodes CDR1 SGHTA and CDR2 FQGNSA.

This clonotype showed up many times. V and J are TRBV20-1 and TRBJ1-3; TRBD1 agrees at 9 bases. V trimming: 5 bases; J trimming: 2 bases; junction bases outside the gene matches: 10. The CDR3 length is 16 residues. CDR1 and CDR2 (germline): DFQATT, SNEGSKA (reference sequence). The CDR3 here is CSAFHLQGAAGNTIYF. For the CDR3, the DNA is TGCAGTGCTTTTCATTTACAGGGGGCGGCTGGAAACACCATATATTTT.

In DNA, the CDR3 is TGTGCCAGCTCACCTTTCCGGGACAGCAATCAGCCCCAGCATTTT. This sequence encodes CASSPFRDSNQPQHF. The chain has TRBV18 and TRBJ1-5, with D possibly TRBD1 on 5 matching bases. Trimming pared 3 bases from V and 1 base from J, leaving 10 bases between. Germline CDR1 reads KGHSH; CDR2 reads LQKENI. The CDR3 is 15 amino acids.

This clonotype was seen repeatedly, ten times or more. This sequence joins TRBV6-5 and TRBJ2-2; 10 bases fit TRBD1. The CDR3 length is 15 residues. Trimming at V came to 2 bases and at J to 7 bases, leaving 4 bases not matched to a gene. CDR1 and CDR2 (germline): MNHEY, SVGAGI. CDR3 sequence reads: CASSYGTGELGELFF. CDR3 DNA: TGTGCCAGCAGTTACGGGACAGGGGAGCTCGGGGAGCTGTTTTTT.

There are many counts of this clonotype. This chain joins TRBV7-3 and TRBJ2-3; D remains ambiguous. The V end lost 5 bases, the J end lost 1 base, and 13 bases lay between the germline ends. Germline V gene lookup returns CDR1 SGHTA and CDR2 FQGTGA. This CDR3 is built from 15 residues. The CDR3 region is CASSPSHGGTDTQYF. DNA for the CDR3: TGTGCCAGCAGCCCGTCCCATGGGGGCACAGATACGCAGTATTTT.

V gene TRBV27 combines with J gene TRBJ2-7; 11 bases are a match to TRBD2. This CDR3 comprises 16 residues. CDR1 MNHEY and CDR2 SMNVEV come from the germline V gene (reference sequence). With V trimmed by 5 bases and J by 0 bases, 6 bases remained unmatched. This CDR3 reads CASSITSGRTSYEQYF. The CDR3 bases are TGTGCCAGCAGTATTACTAGCGGGAGAACCTCCTACGAGCAGTACTTC.

This clonotype has a count of ten or more. The chain uses TRBV30 and TRBJ1-1; D is possibly TRBD1 (5 bases). This CDR3 is 14 amino acids long. Deletions cut 3 bases from V and 0 bases from J, with 11 bases between. Germline V lookup: CDR1 GTSNPN, CDR2 SVGIG (reference sequence). The CDR3 loop reads CAWRGPAVNTEAFF. The CDR3 bases are TGTGCCTGGAGGGGACCAGCAGTGAACACTGAAGCTTTCTTT.

This clonotype was seen many times. This rearrangement joins TRBV7-9 to TRBJ2-3; D call uncertain. The CDR3 covers 13 residues. Germline CDR1 is SEHNR and CDR2 is FQNEAQ (reference sequence). Deletions cut 5 bases from V and 7 bases from J, with 13 bases between. DNA for the CDR3: TGTGCCAGCAGCGTAGGTGCGGTAAATACGCAGTATTTT. This gives the protein CASSVGAVNTQYF.

This clonotype has at least ten counts. The CDR3 DNA reads TGTGCCAGCAGTTTTTCTGATTGGGACAGGGCCCCCACTGAAGCTTTCTTT. Translating gives CASSFSDWDRAPTEAFF. The rearrangement joins TRBV12-3 or TRBV12-4 to TRBJ1-1; TRBD1 matches 9 bases. The length of the CDR3 is 17 residues. The V gene end was trimmed by 3 bases and the J gene end by 4 bases; junction bases not matched to a gene: 12.

The table lists this clonotype with many counts. This chain joins TRBV20-1 and TRBJ2-1; D unresolved. Between the trimmed V and J ends, which lost 3 bases and 0 bases, there was a span of 6 bases. The CDR3 has 13 amino acids. The germline gives CDR1 DFQATT, CDR2 SNEGSKA (reference sequence). The DNA of the CDR3 is TGCAGTGCTAGGCGGAGCTCCTACAATGAGCAGTTCTTC. This translates into CSARRSSYNEQFF.

This clonotype was found a few times. CDR3 region: CATLEIGVHEKLFF. The CDR3 DNA sequence: TGTGCCACCCTGGAAATCGGGGTTCACGAAAAACTGTTTTTT. V usage is TRBV12-3 or TRBV12-4 and J usage is TRBJ1-4, with D hard to call. Trimming pared 10 bases from V and 8 bases from J, leaving 20 bases between. The CDR3 totals 14 residues.

This clonotype occurred many times. The rearrangement uses TRBV6-5 and TRBJ2-7, with 9 bases lining up with TRBD1. The CDR3 is 16 amino acids. The V and J ends lost 2 bases and 3 bases, in that order; junction bases with no gene match: 8. Germline lookup yields CDR1 MNHEY and CDR2 SVGAGI. This chain's CDR3 is CASSYRPGQGDYEQYF. The CDR3 nucleotides read TGTGCCAGCAGTTACAGACCGGGACAGGGAGACTACGAGCAGTACTTC.